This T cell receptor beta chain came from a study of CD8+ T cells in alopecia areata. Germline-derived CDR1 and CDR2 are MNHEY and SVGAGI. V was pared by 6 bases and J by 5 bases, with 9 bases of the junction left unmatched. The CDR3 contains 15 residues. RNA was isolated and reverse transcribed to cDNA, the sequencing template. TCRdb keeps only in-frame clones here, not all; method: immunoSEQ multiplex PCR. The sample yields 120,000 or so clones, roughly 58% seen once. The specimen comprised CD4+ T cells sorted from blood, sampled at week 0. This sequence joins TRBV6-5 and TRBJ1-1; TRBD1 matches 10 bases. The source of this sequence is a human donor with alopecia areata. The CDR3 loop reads CASRKDRGIGTEAFF. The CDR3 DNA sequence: TGTGCCAGCAGAAAGGACAGGGGGATTGGGACTGAAGCTTTCTTT.